One sample yielded the 21 T cell receptor beta chains listed below, sequenced in a study of beta chain features in type 1 diabetes. Expressed TCRB transcripts got sequenced, as all isolated RNA was reverse transcribed. Profiling relied on immunoSEQ multiplex PCR, and the TCRdb table lists in-frame clones only, not all of them. The table records under 850,000 clones, roughly an eighth of them present only once. Study-wide results and caveats: TCRB CDR3s from Type 1 diabetes patients were moderately but significantly shorter in all four CD4+ subsets.

What these receptors recognize is not known. The sequenced sample was naive CD4+ T cells from blood. These receptors were collected from a man younger than 35 with type 1 diabetes.

This chain connects TRBV6-1 to TRBJ2-1; no clear D gene. The CDR3 totals 12 residues. With 2 bases removed from V and 8 bases from J, the gap between germline ends came to 7 bases. CDR1 and CDR2 from the germline V gene are MNHNS and SASEGT. As DNA, the CDR3 is TGTGCCAGCAGTGAAAATAGTGATGAGCAGTTCTTC. Protein product: CASSENSDEQFF.

This clone was counted between two and nine times. J is TRBJ2-3 and V is TRBV5-1; TRBD1 is a possible D gene (6 bases). The V end was cut by 4 bases, the J end by 2 bases, with 14 bases between. The CDR3 is made up of 15 amino acids. In germline, CDR1 is SGHRS, CDR2 YFSETQ. The CDR3 is CASSDVQGPTDTQYF. CDR3 bases: TGCGCCAGCAGCGACGTCCAGGGGCCCACAGATACGCAGTATTTT.

This clone was observed a few times. This chain uses TRBV4-1 with TRBJ2-4; 7 bases fit TRBD2. This CDR3 region has 16 residues. With 4 bases clipped from V and 7 bases from J, the junction kept 13 bases outside the gene matches. Germline-derived CDR1 and CDR2 are MGHRA and YSYEKL. The CDR3 protein is CASSPETGREVNIQYF. DNA for the CDR3: TGCGCCAGCAGCCCCGAGACGGGACGGGAGGTTAACATTCAGTACTTC.

V and J are TRBV28 and TRBJ2-7, with D perhaps given as TRBD1 or TRBD2 (5 bases each). V gave up 3 bases and J gave up 1 base, with 7 bases separating them. CDR1 and CDR2 from the germline V gene are MDHEN and SYDVKM. The length of the CDR3 is 13 residues. The CDR3 nucleotides read TGTGCCAGCAGTTTTGGGGGTTCCTACGAGCAGTACTTC. Its translation: CASSFGGSYEQYF.

This chain uses TRBV30 with TRBJ2-2, with D maybe TRBD1 (5 bases). Per germline, CDR1 GTSNPN and CDR2 SVGIG (reference sequence). V was pared by 0 bases and J by 0 bases, with 14 bases between. The CDR3 is 17 residues long. CDR3 nucleotides: TGTGCCTGGAGTGTACTTCCCGACAGTTCGAACACCGGGGAGCTGTTTTTT. Its protein product is CAWSVLPDSSNTGELFF.

Only a few counts were recorded for this clone. The chain has TRBV5-6 and TRBJ1-2; the D is unclear. This CDR3 is 13 amino acids long. The V end lost 3 bases, the J end lost 0 bases, and 6 bases lay between the germline ends. Germline CDR1 and CDR2: SGHDT and YYEEEE. This CDR3 is CASSSPPNYGYTF. CDR3 in DNA: TGTGCCAGCAGCTCCCCCCCTAACTATGGCTACACCTTC.

V and J are TRBV7-9 and TRBJ2-1, with D possibly being TRBD1 or TRBD2 (5 bases each). Per germline, CDR1 SEHNR and CDR2 FQNEAQ (reference sequence). The CDR3 covers 15 residues. Trimming took 5 bases from V and 4 from J, leaving 15 bases between them. The CDR3 nucleotides read TGTGCCAGCAGCCCCGGGACCGCCGGGTACAATGAGCAGTTCTTC. Protein product: CASSPGTAGYNEQFF.

This clone has only a few counts. The rearrangement joins TRBV13 to TRBJ2-7; 8 nucleotides agree with TRBD1. Per germline, CDR1 PRHDT and CDR2 FYEKMQ (reference sequence). The CDR3 sequence is 15 residues long. Germline trimming cut 5 bases from V and 1 base from J; bases unmatched to any gene: 7. CDR3 bases: TGTGCCAGCAGCCGCGACAGGGGCCTTTCCTACGAGCAGTACTTC. This encodes CASSRDRGLSYEQYF.

This clone was counted only a few times. The chain links TRBV28 to TRBJ2-1; 7 bases map to TRBD2. Germline V gene data show CDR1 as MDHEN and CDR2 as SYDVKM. J gave up 12 bases and V 4 bases, and 6 bases lay outside the gene matches. The CDR3 runs to 12 residues. Written as DNA, the CDR3 is TGTGCCAGCAGTTCGGGACTACCTGGGCAGTTCTTC. Encoded protein: CASSSGLPGQFF.

This clone was observed a handful of times. This chain links TRBV9 with TRBJ1-2; D possibly corresponds to TRBD1 (5 bases). V lost 4 bases, J lost 3 bases, and 13 bases lay in between. Germline values: CDR1 SGDLS, CDR2 YYNGEE. The CDR3 runs to 14 residues. Here the CDR3 DNA reads TGTGCCAGCAGCCCCTCCGGGACGGACTATGGCTACACCTTC. Translated, it gives CASSPSGTDYGYTF. Full variable domain (remainder filled in from reference TRBV9 and TRBJ1-2): DSGVTQTPKHLITATGQRVTLRCSPRSGDLSVYWYQQSLDQGLQFLIQYYNGEERAKGNILERFSAQQFPDLHSELNLSSLELGDSALYFCASSPSGTDYGYTFGSGTRLTVV.

This clone was seen only a few times. Other DNA sequences in the same sample also yield this CDR3. This sequence joins TRBV28 and TRBJ1-2; D gene unclear. Trimming shortened V by 2 bases and J by 4 bases, and 5 bases separated the two germline ends. Germline values: CDR1 MDHEN, CDR2 SYDVKM. The CDR3 is made up of 12 amino acids. Written as DNA, the CDR3 is TGTGCCAGCAGTTTAGACCGCTATGGCTACACCTTC. Translated: CASSLDRYGYTF.

This clone was found a few times. The V and J genes are TRBV7-6 and TRBJ2-3; TRBD1 matches 9 bases. CDR3 length: 15 amino acids. Germline-derived CDR1 and CDR2 are SGHVS and FNYEAQ. Trimming at V came to 1 base and at J to 2 bases, leaving 1 base not matched to a gene. The CDR3 sequence: CASSLGTGDTDTQYF. In nucleotides, the CDR3 is TGTGCCAGCAGCTTAGGGACAGGGGACACAGATACGCAGTATTTT.

A few counts support this clone. The CDR3 spells CASSLKGMGNEQFF. The CDR3 region has the DNA TGTGCCAGCAGCTTAAAGGGTATGGGTAATGAGCAGTTCTTC. The rearrangement links TRBV7-3 to TRBJ2-1, with D uncertain. Between the trimmed V and J ends, which lost 1 base and 7 bases, there was a span of 11 bases. Per germline, CDR1 SGHTA and CDR2 FQGTGA. This CDR3 is built from 14 residues.

This clone turned up a few times. This chain links TRBV2 with TRBJ1-5; possibly TRBD1 for D (5 bases). The CDR3 extends over 14 amino acids. V gave up 2 bases and J gave up 4 bases, with 9 bases separating them. CDR1 and CDR2 from the germline V gene are SNHLY and FYNNEI. CDR3 sequence: CASSEHWGNQPQHF. CDR3 DNA sequence: TGTGCCAGCAGTGAACACTGGGGGAATCAGCCCCAGCATTTT.

This clone was observed a few times. V usage is TRBV10-2 and J usage is TRBJ2-3, with D tentatively TRBD1 (5 bases). The CDR3 runs 12 residues. Germline values: CDR1 WSHSY, CDR2 SAAADI. V lost 4 bases to trimming and J lost 6 bases, with 8 bases between them. CDR3 amino acids: CASSAGYDTQYF. The CDR3 bases are TGCGCCAGCAGTGCAGGGTACGATACGCAGTATTTT.

The V and J genes are TRBV13 and TRBJ1-6, with unresolved D. The ends were cut back, 3 bases at V and 3 bases at J, with 9 bases in the middle. The length of the CDR3 is 15 residues. CDR1 and CDR2 (germline): PRHDT, FYEKMQ (reference sequence). CDR3 in amino acids: CASSFSTVYNSPLHF. As DNA, the CDR3 is TGTGCCAGCAGCTTTTCCACGGTCTATAATTCACCCCTCCACTTT.

This clone was observed a few times. This rearrangement joins TRBV7-2 to TRBJ1-4, with a weak D call TRBD1 (6 bases). Germline-derived CDR1 and CDR2 are SGHTA and FQGNSA. The V gene lost 6 bases and the J gene lost 5 bases, with 10 bases spanning the gap. The CDR3 runs 13 residues. Here the CDR3 DNA reads TGTGCCAGCAGTTCCGGACAGAATGAAAAACTGTTTTTT. This codes for CASSSGQNEKLFF. The full variable domain, in which reference TRBV7-2 and TRBJ1-4 provide the parts outside the CDR3, is GAGVSQSPSNKVTEKGKDVELRCDPISGHTALYWYRQSLGQGLEFLIYFQGNSAPDKSGLPSDRFSAERTGGSVSTLTIQRTQQEDSAVYLCASSSGQNEKLFFGSGTQLSVL.

This clone has just a few counts. The chain uses TRBV28 and TRBJ2-7; D call uncertain. Germline V CDR1 and CDR2: MDHEN, SYDVKM. Trimming took 8 bases from V and 4 from J, leaving 9 bases between them. This CDR3 has 11 residues. This CDR3 is CASGRVYEQYF. The CDR3 DNA reads TGTGCCAGCGGCCGGGTTTACGAGCAGTACTTC. The variable domain in full, completed from reference TRBV28 and TRBJ2-7, reads DVKVTQSSRYLVKRTGEKVFLECVQDMDHENMFWYRQDPGLGLRLIYFSYDVKMKEKGDIPEGYSVSREKKERFSLILESASTNQTSMYLCASGRVYEQYFGPGTRLTVT.

V and J are TRBV28 and TRBJ1-2; D not resolved. The germline V gene encodes CDR1 MDHEN and CDR2 SYDVKM. The V and J ends lost 9 bases and 0 bases respectively, with 11 bases between them. The length of the CDR3 is 13 residues. CDR3 DNA sequence: TGTGCCAGTCAACCCGGAACTAACTATGGCTACACCTTC. This codes for CASQPGTNYGYTF.

The chain employs TRBV29-1 and TRBJ2-2; the D gene is possibly TRBD1 (6 bases). The CDR3 spans 14 residues. V was pared by 7 bases and J by 0 bases, with 12 bases between. Per germline, CDR1 SQVTM and CDR2 ANQGSEA. The DNA for the CDR3 is TGCAGCGGAAGGACAGTTCCGAACACCGGGGAGCTGTTTTTT. Amino acids: CSGRTVPNTGELFF.

The chain combines TRBV4-1 with TRBJ1-1; 7 nucleotides match TRBD1. Germline loops: CDR1 MGHRA, CDR2 YSYEKL. Losses at the gene ends were 3 bases for V and 6 bases for J; bases not matched to a gene: 10. CDR3 length: 15 amino acids. The CDR3 coding sequence is TGCGCCAGCAGCCAGGGAGACAGGGACGGCGCTGAAGCTTTCTTT. As protein: CASSQGDRDGAEAFF.